A single sample is the source of the 29 T cell receptor beta chains below, sequenced in a study of molecular identifiers for immune sequencing clone quantification. TCRdb itself ran the PCR reads through MiXCR, one entry per CDR3 protein. The table shows about half a million distinct CDR3 sequences, with under 30% occurring only once. Sequenced input: naive CD8+ T cells from blood, with Jurkat cell RNA spiked in. The subset denotes: FACS-sorted CD8+CD4-CCR7+CD45RA+ naive T cells. The source of these receptors is a human donor in good health. Some libraries in this study had Jurkat cell RNA spiked in.

This clonotype was counted ten times or more. In DNA, the CDR3 is TGTGCCAGCAGACAAGGGGACCGGGCTTTCTTT. It specifies CASRQGDRAFF. The chain is built from TRBV7-9 and TRBJ1-1; possible D gene TRBD1, 5 bases. Per germline, CDR1 SEHNR and CDR2 FQNEAQ (reference sequence). There are 11 residues in the CDR3. V gave up 6 bases and J gave up 11 bases, with 13 bases separating them. The entire variable domain, with the rest obtained from reference TRBV7-9 and TRBJ1-1, is as follows: DTGVSQNPRHKITKRGQNVTFRCDPISEHNRLYWYRQTLGQGPEFLTYFQNEAQLEKSRLLSDRFSAERPKGSFSTLEIQRTEQGDSAMYLCASRQGDRAFFGQGTRLTVV.

Points on this clonotype: This may be a read error: a much more frequent sequence differs by one nucleotide. J is TRBJ2-7 and V is TRBV11-2, with 8 bases matching TRBD1. Germline V gene sequence: CDR1 SGHAT, CDR2 FQNNGV. J gave up 2 bases and V 1 base, and 4 bases lay outside the gene matches. This CDR3 spans 15 amino acids. The CDR3 DNA sequence: TGTGCCAGCAGCTTAGGGACAGGGAACCCCTACGAGCAGTACTTC. This translates into CASSLGTGNPYEQYF.

Worth noting for this clonotype: This may be a read error, as it is one base from a much larger clone. Without the conserved terminal phenylalanine or tryptophan, this CDR3 likely stems from a read error. The chain is built from TRBV29-1 and TRBJ2-7, with no clear D. CDR3 size: 13 residues. The V gene lost 4 bases and the J gene lost 1 base, with 11 bases spanning the gap. CDR1 is SQVTM and CDR2 is ANQGSEA in the germline V gene. The CDR3 reads CSVGLGPSYEQYY. The CDR3 nucleotides read TGCAGCGTTGGATTGGGCCCTTCCTACGAGCAGTACTAC.

The V call is TRBV6-1, the J call TRBJ2-3; no reliable D call. The CDR3 contains 14 residues. The germline V gene has CDR1 MNHNS and CDR2 SASEGT. V lost 2 bases, J lost 2 bases, and 8 bases lay in between. The CDR3 sequence: CASSEPDFTDTQYF. CDR3 in DNA: TGTGCCAGCAGTGAACCCGACTTCACAGATACGCAGTATTTT.

Concerning this clonotype: A read error may be the cause here, since a much bigger clone is one base away. The rearrangement joins TRBV7-8 to TRBJ1-1; 7 bases fit TRBD1. Germline V gene sequence: CDR1 SGHVS, CDR2 FQNEAQ. This CDR3 region has 14 residues. Germline trimming cut 4 bases from V and 0 bases from J; bases unmatched to any gene: 2. The CDR3 nucleotides read TGTGCCAGCAGCTGCGGGACAGTGAACACTGAAGCTTTCTTT. It translates to CASSCGTVNTEAFF.

For this clonotype: Being one base from a much bigger clone, this may be a read error. The gene calls are TRBV5-1 and TRBJ2-7; either TRBD1 or TRBD2 may supply D (5 bases each). CDR3 length: 13 amino acids. Germline CDR1 is SGHRS and CDR2 is YFSETQ. CDR3 coding DNA: TGCGCCGGCAGCGGAGAGGGGAGTTACGAGCAGTACTTC. This codes for CAGSGEGSYEQYF.

The V and J genes are TRBV20-1 and TRBJ2-7; maybe TRBD1 (5 bases). The CDR3 sequence is 16 residues long. Germline loops: CDR1 DFQATT, CDR2 SNEGSKA (reference sequence). Trimming removed 0 bases at V and 4 bases at J, with 19 bases between. In nucleotides, the CDR3 is TGCAGTGCTAGAGATCCCCCTCGGCAGGGAATTTACGAGCAGTACTTC. This sequence encodes CSARDPPRQGIYEQYF.

This clonotype turned up a few times. V and J are TRBV2 and TRBJ1-2; 7 bases line up with TRBD1. The CDR3 runs 15 residues. With 0 bases clipped from V and 2 bases from J, the junction kept 3 bases outside the gene matches. Germline values: CDR1 SNHLY, CDR2 FYNNEI. The CDR3 here is CASSEATGWNYGYTF. CDR3 nucleotide sequence: TGTGCCAGCAGTGAAGCGACAGGGTGGAACTATGGCTACACCTTC.

This chain links TRBV6-1 with TRBJ1-1; D is unresolved. V was trimmed by 6 bases and J by 5 bases, leaving 16 bases between them. Germline CDR1 MNHNS, CDR2 SASEGT. The CDR3 consists of 14 residues. The CDR3 DNA reads as TGTGCCAGCAGCCCCCCGTTAGGTGAGACTGAAGCTTTCTTT. Translated, it gives CASSPPLGETEAFF.

Remarks on this clonotype: A read error may explain this, as a much larger clone is one base away. The chain couples TRBV7-2 to TRBJ2-3, with 14 bases that match TRBD2. The CDR3 consists of 18 residues. CDR1 and CDR2 (germline): SGHTA, FQGNSA. CDR3 in amino acids: CASSIRLAGGLGADTQCF. The CDR3 nucleotides are TGTGCCAGCAGCATAAGACTAGCGGGAGGGCTTGGCGCAGATACGCAGTGTTTT.

The chain employs TRBV5-6 and TRBJ2-7; D unclear. The V gene's germline CDR1 is SGHDT and CDR2 YYEEEE. V gave up 0 bases and J gave up 5 bases, with 6 bases separating them. This CDR3 is 12 amino acids long. CDR3 residues: CASSLEDNEQYF. The CDR3 DNA reads TGTGCCAGCAGCTTGGAGGATAACGAGCAGTACTTC. The complete variable domain, with remaining parts taken from reference TRBV5-6 and TRBJ2-7, reads DAGVTQSPTHLIKTRGQQVTLRCSPKSGHDTVSWYQQALGQGPQFIFQYYEEEERQRGNFPDRFSGHQFPNYSSELNVNALLLGDSALYLCASSLEDNEQYFGPGTRLTVT.

The chain has TRBV20-1 and TRBJ2-7; 8 nucleotides align to TRBD2. This CDR3 is built from 14 residues. V gave up 3 bases and J gave up 1 base; unmatched junction bases: 5. Germline CDR1 DFQATT, CDR2 SNEGSKA (reference sequence). This chain's CDR3 is CSASREGLSYEQYF. CDR3 in DNA: TGCAGTGCTAGTCGGGAGGGCCTTTCCTACGAGCAGTACTTC.

The chain combines TRBV4-1 with TRBJ1-3; D unresolved. Trimming stripped 6 bases from V and 14 bases from J, with 17 bases between. The germline CDR1 and CDR2 sequences are MGHRA and YSYEKL. The CDR3 is 12 residues long. The DNA for the CDR3 is TGCGCCAGCAGAGGGTCTGGAACCCCCCTATATTTT. Translation: CASRGSGTPLYF.

As concerns this clonotype: One end of the junction is discordant with germline, which a read error may explain. The V call is TRBV24-1, the J call TRBJ2-2; D perhaps matches TRBD2 (5 bases). Germline assignment: CDR1 KGHDR and CDR2 SFDVKD. The CDR3 extends over 13 amino acids. Here the CDR3 DNA reads TGTGCCACCAGTGCCCCCTTCACCGGGGAGATGTTTTTT. Residues: CATSAPFTGEMFF.

This clonotype was seen more than once but under ten times. The chain uses TRBV24-1 and TRBJ2-7; a possible D gene is TRBD2 (6 bases). Germline values: CDR1 KGHDR, CDR2 SFDVKD. This CDR3 is built from 12 residues. V gave up 0 bases and J gave up 7 bases, with 6 bases separating them. This CDR3 is CATSDLAGEQYF. DNA for the CDR3: TGTGCCACCAGTGATTTGGCGGGAGAGCAGTACTTC.

This chain uses TRBV7-2 with TRBJ2-5; maybe TRBD1 (6 bases). This CDR3 contains 16 residues. The ends were cut back, 0 bases at V and 2 bases at J, with 13 bases in the middle. Germline-derived CDR1 and CDR2 are SGHTA and FQGNSA. CDR3 bases: TGTGCCAGCAGCTTAGCCCAGCAGGGGATTCAAGAGACCCAGTACTTC. Translation gives CASSLAQQGIQETQYF.

This clonotype has more than one count but fewer than ten. The V call is TRBV28, the J call TRBJ1-1; TRBD1 matches 8 bases. After removal of 6 bases from V and 4 bases from J, the junction contained 16 bases not matched to a gene. Germline CDR1 MDHEN, CDR2 SYDVKM. The CDR3 is made up of 17 amino acids. The CDR3 bases are TGTGCCAGCAGCGCAAGTGAACAGGGGGGGTTGTTCACTGAAGCTTTCTTT. It specifies CASSASEQGGLFTEAFF.

The chain joins TRBV28 to TRBJ1-1, with 7 bases fitting TRBD1. Germline assignment: CDR1 MDHEN and CDR2 SYDVKM. The CDR3 runs to 14 residues. The trim removed 4 bases at V and 4 bases at J, leaving 6 bases unmatched. Here the CDR3 DNA reads TGTGCCAGCAGTTCAGGGGGAGGGGGCACTGAAGCTTTCTTT. It specifies CASSSGGGGTEAFF.

This clonotype showed up many times. The chain carries TRBV4-3 and TRBJ2-7; possible D gene TRBD2, 5 bases. With 4 bases removed from V and 2 bases from J, the gap between germline ends came to 12 bases. The germline CDR1 and CDR2 sequences are LGHNA and YSLEER. The CDR3 has 14 amino acids. CDR3: CASSLAKGAYEQYF. CDR3 sequence (DNA): TGCGCCAGCAGCCTCGCTAAGGGAGCCTACGAGCAGTACTTC.

The genes are TRBV27 and TRBJ1-1, with D tentatively TRBD1 (6 bases). V was cut by 4 bases and J by 5 bases, with 17 bases left in between. Per germline, CDR1 MNHEY and CDR2 SMNVEV (reference sequence). The CDR3 totals 15 residues. The CDR3 DNA follows: TGTGCCAGCAGTTGGTCAGTGCGGGGGGCAACTGAAGCTTTCTTT. As protein: CASSWSVRGATEAFF.

A remark on this clonotype: One junction end disagrees with the germline gene, perhaps due to a read error. The chain links TRBV12-3 or TRBV12-4 to TRBJ1-2, with D possibly matching TRBD1 (6 bases). This CDR3 spans 14 amino acids. CDR3 nucleotides: TGTGCCGGCAGTTTATACAGGGCGAACTATGGCTACACCTTC. Its translation is CAGSLYRANYGYTF.

The genes are TRBV4-1 and TRBJ2-3; D uncertain. The CDR3 covers 17 residues. Deletions cut 0 bases from V and 0 bases from J, with 13 bases between. CDR1 and CDR2 from the germline V gene are MGHRA and YSYEKL. The CDR3 DNA reads as TGCGCCAGCAGCCAAGAACGCCCTCTGATGAGCACAGATACGCAGTATTTT. It encodes CASSQERPLMSTDTQYF.

Ten or more counts support this clonotype. J is TRBJ2-5 and V is TRBV29-1; D remains ambiguous. The CDR3 loop spans 10 amino acids. V lost 2 bases, J lost 5 bases, and 3 bases lay in between. Germline-derived CDR1 and CDR2 are SQVTM and ANQGSEA. In nucleotides, the CDR3 is TGCAGCGTTGAAATTGAGACCCAGTACTTC. This gives the protein CSVEIETQYF.

This clonotype appeared many times. V is TRBV9 and J is TRBJ2-3, with TRBD1 identical over 7 bases. CDR3 length: 15 amino acids. The J segment lost 2 bases and the V segment lost 4 bases, leaving 7 bases of the junction unmatched. CDR1 is SGDLS, CDR2 YYNGEE, per germline. The CDR3 loop is CASSLGQVITDTQYF. In DNA form, the CDR3 reads TGTGCCAGCAGCCTTGGACAGGTGATCACAGATACGCAGTATTTT.

Ten or more counts support this clonotype. V is TRBV20-1 and J is TRBJ1-2, with a tentative D call TRBD1 (5 bases). The CDR3 is 15 residues long. Germline V gives CDR1 DFQATT, CDR2 SNEGSKA (reference sequence). V lost 6 bases and J 3 bases, leaving 20 bases between the germline ends. Written as DNA, the CDR3 is TGCAGTGCCCACCCCGAGACAGCGGTTGACTATGGCTACACCTTC. Residues: CSAHPETAVDYGYTF.

This clonotype was seen a few times. At one end, the junction sequence differs from germline, possibly due to a read error. The chain couples TRBV11-2 to TRBJ2-7; TRBD2 aligns across 10 bases. CDR3 size: 14 residues. Germline V gene lookup returns CDR1 SGHAT and CDR2 FQNNGV. CDR3 protein: CVSSFSGGAYEQYF. In DNA form, the CDR3 reads TGTGTCAGCAGCTTCAGCGGGGGGGCGTACGAGCAGTACTTC.

This clonotype was seen repeatedly, ten times or more. This chain joins TRBV14 and TRBJ2-7; D could derive from TRBD1 or TRBD2 (5 bases each). The CDR3 totals 16 residues. With 0 bases removed from V and 2 bases from J, the gap between germline ends came to 14 bases. From germline, CDR1 is SGHDN and CDR2 FVKESK. CDR3 residues: CASSQDPRAGTYEQYF. CDR3 bases: TGTGCCAGCAGCCAAGACCCGCGGGCAGGGACCTACGAGCAGTACTTC.

This clonotype was detected only a few times. The chain combines TRBV7-2 with TRBJ2-1, with D perhaps matching TRBD1 or TRBD2 (5 bases each). CDR1 and CDR2 from the germline V gene are SGHTA and FQGNSA. V shed 1 base and J shed 4 bases, with 17 bases lying between them. This CDR3 comprises 17 residues. The CDR3 DNA follows: TGTGCCAGCAGCTTAGGGTTTCTGGGTGGGGGATACAATGAGCAGTTCTTC. Encoded protein: CASSLGFLGGGYNEQFF.

In its sample, this clonotype was seen many times. This sequence joins TRBV6-2 or TRBV6-3 and TRBJ2-5, with D possibly being TRBD2 (6 bases). V gave up 6 bases and J gave up 2 bases, with 10 bases separating them. Germline V CDR1 and CDR2: MNHEY, SVGEGT. This CDR3 comprises 13 residues. CDR3 nucleotide sequence: TGTGCCAGCAGACGGGAGAGACAAGAGACCCAGTACTTC. Its translation is CASRRERQETQYF.